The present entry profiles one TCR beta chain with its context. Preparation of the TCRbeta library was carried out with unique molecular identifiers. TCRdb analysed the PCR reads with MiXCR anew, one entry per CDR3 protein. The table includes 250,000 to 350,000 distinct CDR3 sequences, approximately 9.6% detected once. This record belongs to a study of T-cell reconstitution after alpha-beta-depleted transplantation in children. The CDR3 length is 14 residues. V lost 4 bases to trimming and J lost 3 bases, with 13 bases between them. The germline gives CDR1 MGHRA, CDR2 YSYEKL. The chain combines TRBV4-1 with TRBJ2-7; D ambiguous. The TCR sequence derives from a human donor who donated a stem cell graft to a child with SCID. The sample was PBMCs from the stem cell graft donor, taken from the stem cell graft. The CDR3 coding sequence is TGCGCCAGCAGCCCTGGGTGGACCGGCTACGAGCAGTACTTC. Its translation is CASSPGWTGYEQYF.